This entry describes one TCR beta chain. Its antigen is unknown. The data stem from a study of T cell responses to AZD1222 COVID-19 vaccine. Findings and limits, study-wide: Variant regions that are unmutated are reportedly the target of nearly half of spike-specific TCRs.

The data were produced by immunoSEQ multiplex PCR, yet TCRdb's version contains in-frame clones alone and is incomplete. The table lists some 160,000 clones, roughly 90% of them singletons. The ends were cut back, 7 bases at V and 0 bases at J, with 13 bases in the middle. Per the germline V gene, CDR1 is SGHRS and CDR2 is YFSETQ. This CDR3 has 14 amino acids. The J gene is TRBJ2-5, the V gene TRBV5-1, with D possibly being TRBD1 or TRBD2 (7 bases each). The specimen comprised peripheral blood, sampled on day 0 of AZD1222 vaccination. The source is an adult in good health. CDR3 in amino acids: CASATGRDQETQYF. The CDR3 DNA sequence: TGCGCCAGCGCGACAGGGAGGGACCAAGAGACCCAGTACTTC.